This T cell receptor beta chain was identified during a study of blood T cell repertoires in COVID-19. The CDR3 contains 15 residues. With 4 bases clipped from V and 2 bases from J, the junction kept 3 bases outside the gene matches. Germline CDR1 reads MGHDK; CDR2 reads SYGVNS. Generated by immunoSEQ multiplex PCR, the TCRdb table keeps only in-frame clones and is missing some. The table includes roughly 76,000 clones, approximately 80% detected once. The origin of this receptor is a human donor in a cohort sampled during active COVID-19. V and J are TRBV25-1 and TRBJ1-4, with 8 bases fitting TRBD1. Input material: peripheral blood. Written as DNA, the CDR3 is TGTGCCAGCAGTGCAGGGGGCCTTACTAATGAAAAACTGTTTTTT. Translation: CASSAGGLTNEKLFF.